This T cell receptor (beta chain) derives from a study of T cells in Graves' hyperthyroidism and ophthalmopathy. Findings and caveats of the study: A model built on 13 V-J features separated ophthalmopathy from stable hyperthyroidism.

This clonotype was counted ten times or more. Its cognate antigen is unknown. With V trimmed by 7 bases and J by 8 bases, 9 bases remained unmatched. CDR3 size: 13 residues. There were TCR beta CDR3 regions amplified from RNA transcripts. The TCR CDR3 was amplified in a first-round RT-PCR using the HTBI primer set. TCRdb reanalysed the multiplex PCR reads using MiXCR and keeps one entry per CDR3 protein. The sample has some 490,000 distinct CDR3 sequences, around a fifth seen once; the top ten hold 45% to 50%. Enrolled ophthalmopathy patients presented with a Clinical Activity Score of at least 3, a NOSPECS grade of at least 4, and disease duration under 3 months. Exclusion followed for patients with uncontrolled infection, other autoimmune disease, pregnancy or lactation.

This receptor was obtained from a woman between 65 and 79 years old with Graves' ophthalmopathy. Sequencing was performed on blood. The chain links TRBV12-3 or TRBV12-4 to TRBJ2-3; TRBD2 agrees at 7 bases. The CDR3 protein is CASNSRESLTQYF. The CDR3, as DNA: TGTGCCAGCAATTCGCGGGAGTCCCTTACGCAGTATTTT.